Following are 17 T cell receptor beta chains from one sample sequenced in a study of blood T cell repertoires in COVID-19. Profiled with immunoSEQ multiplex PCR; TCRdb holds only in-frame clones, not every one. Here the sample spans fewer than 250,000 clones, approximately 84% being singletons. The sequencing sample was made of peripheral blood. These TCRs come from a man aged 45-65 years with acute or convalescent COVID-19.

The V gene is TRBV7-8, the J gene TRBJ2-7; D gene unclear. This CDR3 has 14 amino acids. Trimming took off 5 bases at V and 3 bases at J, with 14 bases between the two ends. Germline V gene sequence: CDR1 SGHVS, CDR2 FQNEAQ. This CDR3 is CASSPRVRGYEQYF. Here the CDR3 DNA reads TGTGCCAGCAGCCCCCGGGTAAGAGGCTACGAGCAGTACTTC.

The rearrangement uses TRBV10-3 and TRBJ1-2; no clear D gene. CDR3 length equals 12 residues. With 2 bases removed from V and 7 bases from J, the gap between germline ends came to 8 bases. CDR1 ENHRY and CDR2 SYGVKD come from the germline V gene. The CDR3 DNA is TGTGCCATCAGTGAGCCTGGTAGTGGCTACACCTTC. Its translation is CAISEPGSGYTF.

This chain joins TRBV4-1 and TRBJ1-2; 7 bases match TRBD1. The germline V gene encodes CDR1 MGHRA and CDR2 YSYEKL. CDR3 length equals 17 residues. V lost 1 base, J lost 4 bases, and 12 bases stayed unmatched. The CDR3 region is CASSQGAGGSRRYGYTF. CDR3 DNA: TGCGCCAGCAGCCAAGGGGCAGGGGGTAGTCGGCGCTATGGCTACACCTTC.

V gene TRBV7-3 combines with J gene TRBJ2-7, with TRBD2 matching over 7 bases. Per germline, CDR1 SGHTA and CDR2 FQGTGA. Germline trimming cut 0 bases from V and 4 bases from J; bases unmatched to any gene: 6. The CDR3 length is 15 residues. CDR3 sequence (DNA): TGTGCCAGCAGCTTAACCCCAGCGGGACTTTACGAGCAGTACTTC. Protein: CASSLTPAGLYEQYF. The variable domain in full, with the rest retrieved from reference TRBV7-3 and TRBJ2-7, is GAGVSQTPSNKVTEKGKYVELRCDPISGHTALYWYRQSLGQGPEFLIYFQGTGAADDSGLPNDRFFAVRPEGSVSTLKIQRTERGDSAVYLCASSLTPAGLYEQYFGPGTRLTVT.

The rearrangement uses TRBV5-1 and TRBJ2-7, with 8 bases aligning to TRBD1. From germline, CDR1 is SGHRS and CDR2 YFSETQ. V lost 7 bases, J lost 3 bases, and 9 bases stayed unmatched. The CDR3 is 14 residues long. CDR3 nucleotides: TGCGCCAGCGGCCCGGGACAGGTCTACTACGAGCAGTACTTC. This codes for CASGPGQVYYEQYF.

The CDR3 region is CASTPGTGYNEQFF. CDR3 bases: TGTGCCAGCACCCCCGGGACAGGCTACAATGAGCAGTTCTTC. V gene TRBV27 combines with J gene TRBJ2-1, with 8 bases that match TRBD1. Germline-derived CDR1 and CDR2 are MNHEY and SMNVEV (reference sequence). This CDR3 is built from 14 residues. V lost 7 bases and J lost 3; bases outside the gene matches: 5.

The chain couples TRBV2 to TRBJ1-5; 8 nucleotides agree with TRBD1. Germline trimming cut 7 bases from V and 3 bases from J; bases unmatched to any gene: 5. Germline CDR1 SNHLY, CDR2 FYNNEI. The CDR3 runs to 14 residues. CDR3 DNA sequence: TGTGCCAGCACCATACAGGGGGTCAATCAGCCCCAGCATTTT. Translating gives CASTIQGVNQPQHF.

The CDR3 loop is CATSRDGRTEETQYF. The DNA for the CDR3 is TGTGCCACCAGCAGAGATGGGCGGACAGAAGAGACCCAGTACTTC. This sequence joins TRBV15 and TRBJ2-5, with D tentatively TRBD1 (6 bases). The CDR3 runs 15 residues. V was shortened by 0 bases and J by 3 bases, with 11 bases between the two germline ends. The germline V gene encodes CDR1 LNHNV and CDR2 YYDKDF (reference sequence).

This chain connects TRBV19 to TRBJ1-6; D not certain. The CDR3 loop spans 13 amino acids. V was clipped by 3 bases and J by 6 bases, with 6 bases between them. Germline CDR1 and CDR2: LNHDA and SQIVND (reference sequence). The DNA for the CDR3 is TGTGCCAGTAGTATCGGAGTTAATTCACCCCTCCACTTT. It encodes CASSIGVNSPLHF.

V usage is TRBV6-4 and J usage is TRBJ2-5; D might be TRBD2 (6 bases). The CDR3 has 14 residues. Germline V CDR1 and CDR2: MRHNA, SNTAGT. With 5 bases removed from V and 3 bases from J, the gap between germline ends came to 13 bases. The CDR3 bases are TGTGCCAGCAGTCAGCTATGGGGGGAAGAGACCCAGTACTTC. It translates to CASSQLWGEETQYF.

The CDR3 nucleotides read TGTGCCAGCAGTTTATGGGCCCCGGGGATTGAGCAGTACTTC. Its translation is CASSLWAPGIEQYF. V is TRBV28 and J is TRBJ2-7, with D maybe TRBD2 (5 bases). CDR3 length: 14 residues. Germline CDR1 reads MDHEN; CDR2 reads SYDVKM. V dropped 0 bases and J dropped 7 bases, with 13 bases sitting between them.

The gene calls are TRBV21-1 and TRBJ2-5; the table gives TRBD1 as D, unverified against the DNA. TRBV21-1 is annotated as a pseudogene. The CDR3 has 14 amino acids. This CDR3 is CASSTQGFQETQYF. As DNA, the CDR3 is TGTGCCAGCAGCACCCAGGGGTTCCAAGAGACCCAGTACTTC.

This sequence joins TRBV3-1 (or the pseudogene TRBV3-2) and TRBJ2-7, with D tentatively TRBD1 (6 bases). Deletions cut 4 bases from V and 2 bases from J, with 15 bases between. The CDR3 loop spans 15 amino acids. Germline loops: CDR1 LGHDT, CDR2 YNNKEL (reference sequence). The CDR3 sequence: CASSLTGTMAYEQYF. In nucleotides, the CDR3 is TGTGCCAGCAGCCTTACAGGGACGATGGCCTACGAGCAGTACTTC.

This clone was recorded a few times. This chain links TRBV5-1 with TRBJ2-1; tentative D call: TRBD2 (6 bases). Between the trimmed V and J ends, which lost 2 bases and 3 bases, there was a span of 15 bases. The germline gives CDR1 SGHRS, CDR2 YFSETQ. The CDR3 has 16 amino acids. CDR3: CASSLSFSGVYNEQFF. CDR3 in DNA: TGCGCCAGCAGCTTATCCTTTAGCGGTGTCTACAATGAGCAGTTCTTC.

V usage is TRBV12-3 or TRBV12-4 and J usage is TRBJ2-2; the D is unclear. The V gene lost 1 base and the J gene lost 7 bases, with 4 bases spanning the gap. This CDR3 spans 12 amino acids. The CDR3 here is CASSLVNGELFF. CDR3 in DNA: TGTGCCAGCAGTTTAGTAAACGGGGAGCTGTTTTTT.

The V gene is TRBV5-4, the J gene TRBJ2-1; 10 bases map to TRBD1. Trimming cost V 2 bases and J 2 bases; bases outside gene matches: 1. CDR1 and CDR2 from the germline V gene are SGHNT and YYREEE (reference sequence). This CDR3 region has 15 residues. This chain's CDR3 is CASSFGQGAYNEQFF. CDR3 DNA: TGTGCCAGCAGCTTCGGACAGGGGGCCTACAATGAGCAGTTCTTC.

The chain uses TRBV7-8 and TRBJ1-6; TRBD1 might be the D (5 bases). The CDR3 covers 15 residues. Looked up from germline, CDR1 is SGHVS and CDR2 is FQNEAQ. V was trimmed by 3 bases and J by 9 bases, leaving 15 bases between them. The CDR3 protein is CASSLSGTRSSPLHF. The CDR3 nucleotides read TGTGCCAGCAGCTTGTCCGGGACTCGGAGTTCACCCCTCCACTTT. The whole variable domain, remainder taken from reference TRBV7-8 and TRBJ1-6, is GAGVSQSPRYKVAKRGQDVALRCDPISGHVSLFWYQQALGQGPEFLTYFQNEAQLDKSGLPSDRFFAERPEGSVSTLKIQRTQQEDSAVYLCASSLSGTRSSPLHFGNGTRLTVT.